The 30 T cell receptor beta chains in this list originate from one sample, sequenced in a study of T cells in Graves' hyperthyroidism and ophthalmopathy. Amplification targeted TCR beta CDR3 regions from RNA transcripts. TCR CDR3 underwent first-round RT-PCR with the HTBI primer set. Each CDR3 protein gets one entry after TCRdb re-called the multiplex PCR reads with MiXCR. The sample consists of more than 500,000 distinct CDR3 sequences, 14% to 15% of them appearing once. Sequenced sample: blood. These receptors all stem from a woman between 35 and 50 years old with Graves' ophthalmopathy.

The chain links TRBV7-8 to TRBJ2-7; D perhaps matches TRBD1 (5 bases). The CDR3 loop spans 18 amino acids. V was pared by 5 bases and J by 0 bases, with 23 bases between. Per the germline V gene, CDR1 is SGHVS and CDR2 is FQNEAQ. CDR3 DNA sequence: TGTGCCAGCAGCAGCCTAAGGGCCTTACACAGGAGCTCCTACGAGCAGTACTTC. Translating gives CASSSLRALHRSSYEQYF.

The CDR3 spells CASSLMVSNSGNTIYF. CDR3 bases: TGTGCCAGCAGCTTGATGGTCTCCAACTCTGGAAACACCATATATTTT. The chain joins TRBV5-5 to TRBJ1-3, with D unclear. The length of the CDR3 is 16 residues. The V end was cut by 1 base, the J end by 0 bases, with 11 bases between. The germline CDR1 and CDR2 sequences are SGHKS and YYEKEE (reference sequence).

This clonotype was found many times. The chain couples TRBV28 to TRBJ2-7; D gene ambiguous. The CDR3 consists of 12 residues. Trimming took off 1 base at V and 4 bases at J, with 5 bases between the two ends. CDR1 and CDR2 from the germline V gene are MDHEN and SYDVKM. In nucleotides, the CDR3 is TGTGCCAGCAGTTTATATCCATACGAGCAGTACTTC. Encoded protein: CASSLYPYEQYF.

This clonotype was seen at least ten times. The gene calls are TRBV20-1 and TRBJ2-7, with 7 bases fitting TRBD1. The CDR3 has 16 amino acids. Germline CDR1 DFQATT, CDR2 SNEGSKA (reference sequence). V gave up 3 bases and J gave up 4 bases; unmatched junction bases: 15. CDR3 residues: CSASSTLGTVGYEQYF. CDR3 in DNA: TGCAGTGCTAGTTCCACCCTGGGGACAGTAGGATACGAGCAGTACTTC.

The V and J genes are TRBV7-2 and TRBJ2-5; 8 nucleotides agree with TRBD2. Unmatched junction bases numbered 6, after V lost 0 bases and J lost 9 bases. The CDR3 has 14 residues. CDR1 SGHTA and CDR2 FQGNSA come from the germline V gene. The CDR3 DNA is TGTGCCAGCAGCTTAGCAGGGTCCGGGGGGGCCCAGTACTTC. Translation gives CASSLAGSGGAQYF.

The sample holds many counts of this clonotype. The chain links TRBV12-5 to TRBJ1-5; D not resolved. This CDR3 has 13 amino acids. Trimming pared 1 base from V and 4 bases from J, leaving 5 bases between. In germline, CDR1 is LGHNT, CDR2 FRNRAP. The CDR3: CASGLEENQPQHF. DNA of the CDR3: TGTGCTAGTGGTTTGGAAGAGAATCAGCCCCAGCATTTT.

A word on this clonotype: A much larger clonotype is one base distant, so this may be a read error. The J gene is TRBJ2-7, the V gene TRBV28; D is tentatively TRBD1 or TRBD2 (5 bases each). Trimming removed 7 bases at V and 1 base at J, with 14 bases between. This CDR3 has 14 amino acids. Germline values: CDR1 MDHEN, CDR2 SYDVKM. CDR3 in amino acids: CASISRGVSYEQYF. CDR3 nucleotides: TGTGCCAGCATCAGCCGGGGCGTTTCCTACGAGCAGTACTTC.

This clonotype was counted many times. The CDR3 loop reads CASNRVGGNTIYF. In DNA form, the CDR3 reads TGTGCCAGCAACAGGGTTGGTGGAAACACCATATATTTT. The chain employs TRBV12-3 or TRBV12-4 and TRBJ1-3; perhaps TRBD1 as D (6 bases). The CDR3 extends over 13 amino acids. The V gene lost 7 bases and the J gene lost 3 bases, with 10 bases spanning the gap.

This clonotype was counted ten times or more. The chain joins TRBV12-3 or TRBV12-4 to TRBJ2-5; a weak D match, TRBD2 (6 bases). This CDR3 region has 12 residues. V shed 8 bases and J shed 5 bases, with 12 bases lying between them. CDR3 sequence reads: CASVGGSETQYF. In DNA, the CDR3 is TGTGCCAGCGTAGGAGGGTCTGAGACCCAGTACTTC.

Ten or more counts support this clonotype. The chain uses TRBV7-2 and TRBJ2-7; TRBD2 aligns across 8 bases. CDR1 SGHTA and CDR2 FQGNSA come from the germline V gene. The CDR3 is 15 amino acids. V gave up 0 bases and J gave up 3 bases; unmatched junction bases: 4. In DNA, the CDR3 is TGTGCCAGCAGCTTAGCCAGCGGGAGCTTCTACGAGCAGTACTTC. Its protein is CASSLASGSFYEQYF.

This clonotype was seen at least ten times. The chain combines TRBV13 with TRBJ1-1; D is uncertain. Trimming pared 5 bases from V and 5 bases from J, leaving 9 bases between. From germline, CDR1 is PRHDT and CDR2 FYEKMQ (reference sequence). The CDR3 totals 12 residues. The CDR3: CASSQQLTEAFF. CDR3 DNA: TGTGCCAGCAGCCAACAACTTACTGAAGCTTTCTTT.

In this sample, this clonotype turned up many times. This rearrangement joins TRBV27 to TRBJ2-5; TRBD2 might be the D (5 bases). Trimming left V 3 bases short and J 4 bases short, with 9 bases between. Germline V lookup: CDR1 MNHEY, CDR2 SMNVEV (reference sequence). The CDR3 length is 13 residues. CDR3 in amino acids: CASSFVAGETQYF. The CDR3 DNA follows: TGTGCCAGCAGTTTCGTTGCGGGAGAGACCCAGTACTTC.

This clonotype was observed at least ten times. This chain joins TRBV7-8 and TRBJ2-7, with 10 bases lining up with TRBD2. The V segment lost 7 bases and the J segment 4 bases; nucleotides outside the gene matches: 7. The CDR3 has 14 residues. Germline V gives CDR1 SGHVS, CDR2 FQNEAQ. The CDR3 region is CASTILAGPYEQYF. The CDR3 coding sequence is TGTGCCAGCACTATACTAGCGGGACCGTACGAGCAGTACTTC.

Only a few counts were recorded for this clonotype. The chain joins TRBV7-2 to TRBJ2-5, with D possibly TRBD2 on 6 matching bases. Trimming stripped 4 bases from V and 4 bases from J, with 16 bases between. Germline-derived CDR1 and CDR2 are SGHTA and FQGNSA. This CDR3 region has 15 residues. The CDR3 region is CASSSSAGLSETQYF. CDR3 DNA sequence: TGTGCCAGCAGCTCATCCGCGGGACTTTCAGAGACCCAGTACTTC.

This clonotype came up many times. J is TRBJ1-5 and V is TRBV20-1; possibly TRBD1 for D (6 bases). Germline-derived CDR1 and CDR2 are DFQATT and SNEGSKA (reference sequence). The CDR3 sequence is 13 residues long. Trimming shortened V by 4 bases and J by 3 bases, and 10 bases separated the two germline ends. The CDR3 bases are TGCAGTGCTATGGGACACATCAATCAGCCCCAGCATTTT. Translating it yields CSAMGHINQPQHF.

This clonotype was observed many times. V is TRBV28 and J is TRBJ1-2; D unresolved. This CDR3 is built from 13 residues. V was trimmed by 6 bases and J by 8 bases, leaving 16 bases between them. The germline V gene encodes CDR1 MDHEN and CDR2 SYDVKM. CDR3: CASSPGVVLGYTF. For the CDR3, the DNA is TGTGCCAGCAGCCCCGGGGTAGTATTGGGCTACACCTTC.

This clonotype was seen at least ten times. The chain links TRBV28 to TRBJ1-3, with D possibly TRBD1 on 5 matching bases. The CDR3 contains 16 residues. Germline-derived CDR1 and CDR2 are MDHEN and SYDVKM. Trimming took 2 bases from V and 0 from J, leaving 11 bases between them. CDR3 loop: CASSLQGLLSGNTIYF. For the CDR3, the DNA is TGTGCCAGCAGTTTACAGGGACTGCTCTCTGGAAACACCATATATTTT.

This clonotype was detected many times. This could be a read error, since a much larger clone is one nucleotide away. CDR3: CASSGHSYEQYF. In DNA form, the CDR3 reads TGTGCCAGCAGCGGGCACTCCTACGAGCAGTACTTC. The V call is TRBV7-8, the J call TRBJ2-7, with no clear D. V lost 5 bases and J 0 bases, leaving 5 bases between the germline ends. The V gene's germline CDR1 is SGHVS and CDR2 FQNEAQ. The CDR3 is 12 residues long.

V is TRBV12-3 or TRBV12-4 and J is TRBJ2-5; the match to TRBD2 covers 11 bases. V was clipped by 6 bases and J by 5 bases; unmatched bases: 14. The length of the CDR3 is 17 residues. CDR3 sequence reads: CASRPGLAGGPLETQYF. CDR3 coding DNA: TGTGCCAGCAGACCCGGGTTAGCGGGAGGGCCGTTGGAGACCCAGTACTTC.

This clonotype was counted between two and nine times. The chain links TRBV12-3 or TRBV12-4 to TRBJ1-2; D might be TRBD1 (5 bases). Trimming stripped 8 bases from V and 6 bases from J, with 13 bases between. This CDR3 contains 12 residues. CDR3 sequence reads: CASGRGGNGYTF. The CDR3 bases are TGTGCCAGCGGCCGGGGGGGGAATGGCTACACCTTC.

This clonotype was counted only a few times. V usage is TRBV27 and J usage is TRBJ1-1; TRBD1 matches at 7 bases. CDR3 length equals 15 residues. Trimming cost V 5 bases and J 0 bases; bases outside gene matches: 6. CDR1 and CDR2 (germline): MNHEY, SMNVEV (reference sequence). In nucleotides, the CDR3 is TGTGCCAGCAGTCCCTGGGACAGAGTGAACACTGAAGCTTTCTTT. Protein product: CASSPWDRVNTEAFF.

There are many counts of this clonotype. V and J are TRBV10-3 and TRBJ1-1, with D possibly matching TRBD1 (6 bases). Deletions cut 3 bases from V and 4 bases from J, with 15 bases between. CDR1 and CDR2 (germline): ENHRY, SYGVKD. The CDR3 is 15 amino acids. CDR3 protein: CAISDQIGQSTEAFF. Written as DNA, the CDR3 is TGTGCCATCAGTGACCAAATTGGACAGAGCACTGAAGCTTTCTTT.

This clonotype has ten or more counts. The V gene is TRBV5-6, the J gene TRBJ2-7; D unclear. The CDR3 consists of 13 residues. Trimming cost V 5 bases and J 4 bases, with 13 bases left between them. Germline V gives CDR1 SGHDT, CDR2 YYEEEE. The DNA for the CDR3 is TGTGCCAGCAGTCTGGGTATGGGATACGAGCAGTACTTC. It translates to CASSLGMGYEQYF.

This clonotype was seen a few times. The CDR3 region is CAWTTKGQHQETQYF. The CDR3 DNA follows: TGTGCCTGGACAACAAAGGGACAGCACCAAGAGACCCAGTACTTC. The rearrangement links TRBV30 to TRBJ2-5; 7 positions agree with TRBD1. The junction had 8 bases not matched to a gene; V was cut back by 4 bases and J by 0 bases. CDR1 and CDR2 from the germline V gene are GTSNPN and SVGIG (reference sequence). This CDR3 is 15 amino acids long.

The chain combines TRBV7-3 with TRBJ2-5; D tentatively fits TRBD1 or TRBD2 (6 bases each). Germline-derived CDR1 and CDR2 are SGHTA and FQGTGA. The CDR3 has 15 residues. Trimming took 4 bases from V and 5 from J, leaving 17 bases between them. The CDR3 coding sequence is TGTGCCAGCAGCTCGGGGGCGGCAGGGACGGAGACCCAGTACTTC. The encoded protein is CASSSGAAGTETQYF.

The table lists this clonotype with many counts. The V and J genes are TRBV7-2 and TRBJ2-5; D gene ambiguous. CDR1 is SGHTA and CDR2 is FQGNSA in the germline V gene. There are 15 residues in the CDR3. Trimming removed 4 bases from V and 5 bases from J, with 17 bases in between. CDR3 bases: TGTGCCAGCAGCTCCGGACGGATAAGGCAGGAGACCCAGTACTTC. The encoded protein is CASSSGRIRQETQYF. The full variable domain, rest sourced from reference TRBV7-2 and TRBJ2-5, is GAGVSQSPSNKVTEKGKDVELRCDPISGHTALYWYRQSLGQGLEFLIYFQGNSAPDKSGLPSDRFSAERTGGSVSTLTIQRTQQEDSAVYLCASSSGRIRQETQYFGPGTRLLVL.

V is TRBV6-2 or TRBV6-3 and J is TRBJ1-2; no clear D gene. Germline V CDR1 and CDR2: MNHEY, SVGEGT. The CDR3 extends over 13 amino acids. V gave up 7 bases and J gave up 7 bases, with 16 bases separating them. In nucleotides, the CDR3 is TGTGCCAGCACCCCCTCGCAAGTTGGTGGCTACACCTTC. It codes for CASTPSQVGGYTF.

This clonotype has at least ten counts. The chain carries TRBV7-8 and TRBJ2-6; the match to TRBD2 covers 8 bases. Trimming at V came to 5 bases and at J to 1 base, leaving 7 bases not matched to a gene. The CDR3 has 17 amino acids. Germline V CDR1 and CDR2: SGHVS, FQNEAQ. The CDR3 DNA is TGTGCCAGCAGCCAACGGACGGGGGGGTCTGGGGCCAACGTCCTGACTTTC. The encoded protein is CASSQRTGGSGANVLTF.

The table lists this clonotype with many counts. This rearrangement joins TRBV9 to TRBJ2-7; 11 bases align to TRBD2. The CDR3 runs 17 residues. The ends lost 4 bases at V and 0 bases at J; junction bases unmatched: 9. The germline V gene encodes CDR1 SGDLS and CDR2 YYNGEE. The CDR3 sequence: CASSPWGGLAASYEQYF. CDR3 sequence (DNA): TGTGCCAGCAGCCCCTGGGGGGGACTAGCGGCCTCCTACGAGCAGTACTTC.

Many counts were recorded for this clonotype. V gene TRBV5-1 combines with J gene TRBJ1-2; 7 bases are shared with TRBD1. CDR1 is SGHRS, CDR2 YFSETQ, per germline. The CDR3 spans 15 residues. Trimming took 0 bases from V and 4 from J; bases not matched to a gene: 6. The CDR3 loop is CASSLVGGEGYGYTF. CDR3 DNA: TGCGCCAGCAGCTTGGTAGGGGGCGAAGGCTATGGCTACACCTTC. Full variable domain (outside the CDR3, taken from reference TRBV5-1 and TRBJ1-2): KAGVTQTPRYLIKTRGQQVTLSCSPISGHRSVSWYQQTPGQGLQFLFEYFSETQRNKGNFPGRFSGRQFSNSRSEMNVSTLELGDSALYLCASSLVGGEGYGYTFGSGTRLTVV.